These 15 T cell receptor beta chains came from one sample sequenced in a study of cytomegalovirus exposure and HLA in healthy donors (dated by TCRdb to the late 2010s). To prepare the library, the immunoSEQ multiplex PCR assay was applied. A mixture of 60 forward primers for TCR Vbeta segments and 13 reverse primers for TCR Jbeta segments was used in the multiplex PCR. TCRdb carries this immuneACCESS record with in-frame sequences only. Its versions omit some clonotypes, under half of them owing to an unresolved V gene in the studies checked, with the rest unexplained. The sample contains roughly 180,000 clones, roughly 80% of them found a single time. Around 1% of the sample belongs to the ten largest clones. Sequences were obtained from PBMCs. The receptors derive from a man younger than 40 in good health and CMV-seronegative.

J is TRBJ2-3 and V is TRBV7-3; TRBD2 matches at 12 bases. Unmatched junction bases numbered 6, after V lost 3 bases and J lost 5 bases. The CDR3 is made up of 16 amino acids. Per the germline V gene, CDR1 is SGHTA and CDR2 is FQGTGA. CDR3: CASSLATSGGVDTQYF. The CDR3 coding sequence is TGTGCCAGCAGCTTGGCGACTAGCGGGGGTGTAGATACGCAGTATTTT.

The V gene is TRBV9, the J gene TRBJ2-1; a possible D gene is TRBD2 (6 bases). The CDR3 extends over 16 amino acids. Trimming pared 0 bases from V and 5 bases from J, leaving 15 bases between. Germline-derived CDR1 and CDR2 are SGDLS and YYNGEE. In DNA, the CDR3 is TGTGCCAGCAGCGTAGCTTGGAGACTAGGCGACAATGAGCAGTTCTTC. It translates to CASSVAWRLGDNEQFF.

This chain links TRBV27 with TRBJ1-6, with 10 bases that match TRBD1. From germline, CDR1 is MNHEY and CDR2 SMNVEV (reference sequence). V was clipped by 2 bases and J by 5 bases; unmatched bases: 9. The CDR3 has 18 residues. This CDR3 is CASSLEGTGVKHNSPLHF. DNA of the CDR3: TGTGCCAGCAGTTTAGAAGGGACAGGGGTAAAGCATAATTCACCCCTCCACTTT.

The chain combines TRBV30 with TRBJ2-4, with D possibly TRBD2 on 5 matching bases. The germline V gene encodes CDR1 GTSNPN and CDR2 SVGIG (reference sequence). The CDR3 spans 15 residues. Trimming shortened V by 0 bases and J by 8 bases, and 17 bases separated the two germline ends. CDR3 nucleotide sequence: TGTGCCTGGAGTGTATCTGGGCCGGGGATATACATTCAGTACTTC. This encodes CAWSVSGPGIYIQYF.

This sequence joins TRBV28 and TRBJ2-1; D is possibly TRBD2 (5 bases). Germline V CDR1 and CDR2: MDHEN, SYDVKM. The CDR3 is made up of 13 amino acids. V was trimmed by 4 bases and J by 14 bases, leaving 18 bases between them. The CDR3 DNA reads as TGTGCCAGCAGTTCCATAGTCGAGGAGGACGAGTTCTTC. Its translation is CASSSIVEEDEFF.

The chain employs TRBV7-2 and TRBJ2-1; D unclear. V gave up 5 bases and J gave up 8 bases, with 10 bases separating them. The CDR3 consists of 12 residues. Germline CDR1 and CDR2: SGHTA and FQGNSA. The CDR3 protein is CASSRRVDEQFF. The CDR3 DNA follows: TGTGCCAGCAGCCGCCGGGTGGATGAGCAGTTCTTC.

On this clone itself: Different DNA sequences within this sample yield the same CDR3. The V gene is TRBV28, the J gene TRBJ1-2; no definite D call. CDR1 is MDHEN and CDR2 is SYDVKM in the germline V gene. The CDR3 totals 12 residues. Trimming left V 3 bases short and J 5 bases short, with 7 bases between. CDR3 amino acids: CASSLGGYGYTF. The CDR3, as DNA: TGTGCCAGCAGTTTGGGAGGGTATGGCTACACCTTC.

The rearrangement links TRBV5-1 to TRBJ2-1, with D possibly being TRBD1 (5 bases). Germline V gives CDR1 SGHRS, CDR2 YFSETQ. The V and J ends lost 0 bases and 7 bases respectively, with 8 bases between them. The CDR3 covers 13 residues. The CDR3 region has the DNA TGCGCCAGCAGCTTGGCCCAGGGTAATGAGCAGTTCTTC. Translation gives CASSLAQGNEQFF.

The V gene is TRBV7-3, the J gene TRBJ2-2, with TRBD1 matching over 12 bases. This CDR3 has 16 amino acids. V lost 3 bases, J lost 7 bases, and 6 bases stayed unmatched. From germline, CDR1 is SGHTA and CDR2 FQGTGA. DNA of the CDR3: TGTGCCAGCAGCTTGGGGACAGGGGGCGAGGACGGGGAGCTGTTTTTT. It is translated as CASSLGTGGEDGELFF. Complete variable domain (other parts from reference TRBV7-3 and TRBJ2-2): GAGVSQTPSNKVTEKGKYVELRCDPISGHTALYWYRQSLGQGPEFLIYFQGTGAADDSGLPNDRFFAVRPEGSVSTLKIQRTERGDSAVYLCASSLGTGGEDGELFFGEGSRLTVL.

The chain carries TRBV21-1 and TRBJ1-4. TRBV21-1 is described as a pseudogene. The CDR3 extends over 16 amino acids. The CDR3 is CASPGGTYATNEKLFF. Here the CDR3 DNA reads TGTGCCAGCCCGGGGGGGACCTATGCAACTAATGAAAAACTGTTTTTT.

The CDR3 DNA reads as TGCGCCAGCAGCTGGACCCCCGGCGGGGGGGAGACCCAGTACTTC. This codes for CASSWTPGGGETQYF. The chain couples TRBV5-1 to TRBJ2-5; the match to TRBD2 covers 8 bases. CDR3 size: 15 residues. CDR1 is SGHRS and CDR2 is YFSETQ in the germline V gene. The J segment lost 5 bases and the V segment lost 3 bases, leaving 9 bases of the junction unmatched.

The gene calls are TRBV19 and TRBJ2-2, with TRBD2 identical over 13 bases. CDR3 size: 16 residues. Germline V gene lookup returns CDR1 LNHDA and CDR2 SQIVND (reference sequence). V lost 4 bases and J lost 6; bases outside the gene matches: 5. CDR3 DNA sequence: TGTGCCAGTAGTACCAGACTAGCGGGAGGTCCCGGGGAGCTGTTTTTT. It specifies CASSTRLAGGPGELFF.

This chain uses TRBV5-4 with TRBJ2-7, with 7 nucleotides matching TRBD2. CDR1 and CDR2 (germline): SGHNT, YYREEE (reference sequence). V dropped 4 bases and J dropped 0; count of bases not matched to a gene: 7. The CDR3 totals 15 residues. The chain's CDR3 is CASSLEGGSSYEQYF. The CDR3 nucleotides are TGTGCCAGCAGCCTCGAGGGCGGGAGCTCCTACGAGCAGTACTTC. The full variable domain, its missing parts supplied by reference TRBV5-4 and TRBJ2-7, is ETGVTQSPTHLIKTRGQQVTLRCSSQSGHNTVSWYQQALGQGPQFIFQYYREEENGRGNFPPRFSGLQFPNYSSELNVNALELDDSALYLCASSLEGGSSYEQYFGPGTRLTVT.

The DNA for the CDR3 is TGCGCCAGCAGCCAACCGGGGACACTCAACTATGGCTACACCTTC. Translated, it gives CASSQPGTLNYGYTF. The chain combines TRBV4-1 with TRBJ1-2; a possible D gene is TRBD1 (6 bases). The V end lost 2 bases, the J end lost 2 bases, and 12 bases lay between the germline ends. This CDR3 region has 15 residues. Germline CDR1 and CDR2: MGHRA and YSYEKL.

The gene calls are TRBV6-5 and TRBJ1-2, with TRBD1 matching over 7 bases. Germline-derived CDR1 and CDR2 are MNHEY and SVGAGI. CDR3 length: 14 amino acids. V dropped 2 bases and J dropped 4; count of bases not matched to a gene: 4. The chain's CDR3 is CASSYTGAGYGYTF. CDR3 bases: TGTGCCAGCAGTTACACAGGGGCAGGCTATGGCTACACCTTC.